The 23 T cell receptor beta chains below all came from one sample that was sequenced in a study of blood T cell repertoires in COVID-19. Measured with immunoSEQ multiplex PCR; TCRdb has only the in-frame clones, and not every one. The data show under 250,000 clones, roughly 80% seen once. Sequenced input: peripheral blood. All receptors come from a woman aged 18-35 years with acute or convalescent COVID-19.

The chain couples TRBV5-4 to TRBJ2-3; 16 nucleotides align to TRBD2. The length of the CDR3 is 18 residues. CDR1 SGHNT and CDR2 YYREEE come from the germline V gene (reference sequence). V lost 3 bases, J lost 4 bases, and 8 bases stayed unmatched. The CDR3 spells CASSWGGLAGGRSDTQYF. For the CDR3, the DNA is TGTGCCAGCAGCTGGGGGGGACTAGCGGGAGGGCGCTCAGATACGCAGTATTTT.

DNA of the CDR3: TGTGCCAGCCAAGCTGGACAGGTCGGCCAAGAGACCCAGTACTTC. It encodes CASQAGQVGQETQYF. The gene calls are TRBV6-5 and TRBJ2-5; 7 bases agree with TRBD1. Germline CDR1 MNHEY, CDR2 SVGAGI. V was clipped by 8 bases and J by 1 base; unmatched bases: 10. CDR3 length: 15 amino acids.

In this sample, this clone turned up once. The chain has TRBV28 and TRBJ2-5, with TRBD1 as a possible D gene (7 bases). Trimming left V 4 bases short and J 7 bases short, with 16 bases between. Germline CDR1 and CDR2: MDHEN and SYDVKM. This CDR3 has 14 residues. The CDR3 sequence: CASSSLWQGGTQYF. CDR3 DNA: TGTGCCAGCAGTTCTCTATGGCAGGGGGGGACCCAGTACTTC.

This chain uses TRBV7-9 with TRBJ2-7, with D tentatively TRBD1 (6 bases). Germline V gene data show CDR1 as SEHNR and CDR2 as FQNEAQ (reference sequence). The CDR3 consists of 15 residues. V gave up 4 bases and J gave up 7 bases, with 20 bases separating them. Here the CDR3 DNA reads TGTGCCAGCAGCTCAGCGTTAACAGGGTCTGGGGAGCAGTACTTC. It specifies CASSSALTGSGEQYF.

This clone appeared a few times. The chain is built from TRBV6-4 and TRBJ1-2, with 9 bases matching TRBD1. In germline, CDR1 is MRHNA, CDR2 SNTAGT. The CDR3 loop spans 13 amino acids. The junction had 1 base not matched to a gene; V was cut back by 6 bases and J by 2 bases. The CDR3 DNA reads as TGTGCCAGCAGCGGGACAGGGAACTATGGCTACACCTTC. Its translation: CASSGTGNYGYTF.

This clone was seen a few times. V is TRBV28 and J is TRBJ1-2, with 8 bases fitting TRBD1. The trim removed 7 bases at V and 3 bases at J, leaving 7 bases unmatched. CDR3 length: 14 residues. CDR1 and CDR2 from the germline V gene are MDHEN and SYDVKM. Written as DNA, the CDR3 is TGTGCCAGCACCCCGTCGACAGGGGACTATGGCTACACCTTC. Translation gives CASTPSTGDYGYTF.

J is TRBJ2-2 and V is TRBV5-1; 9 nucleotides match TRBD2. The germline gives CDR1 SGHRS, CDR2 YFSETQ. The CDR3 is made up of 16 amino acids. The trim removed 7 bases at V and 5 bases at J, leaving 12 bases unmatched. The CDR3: CASGNWREGRTGELFF. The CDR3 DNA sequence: TGCGCCAGCGGAAATTGGCGGGAGGGCCGTACCGGGGAGCTGTTTTTT. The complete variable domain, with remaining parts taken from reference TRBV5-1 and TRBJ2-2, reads KAGVTQTPRYLIKTRGQQVTLSCSPISGHRSVSWYQQTPGQGLQFLFEYFSETQRNKGNFPGRFSGRQFSNSRSEMNVSTLELGDSALYLCASGNWREGRTGELFFGEGSRLTVL.

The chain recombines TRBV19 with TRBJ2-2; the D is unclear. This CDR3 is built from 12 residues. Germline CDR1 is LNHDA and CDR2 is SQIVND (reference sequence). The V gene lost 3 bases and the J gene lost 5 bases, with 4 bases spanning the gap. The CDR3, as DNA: TGTGCCAGTAGTATTCGGACCGGGGAGCTGTTTTTT. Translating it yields CASSIRTGELFF. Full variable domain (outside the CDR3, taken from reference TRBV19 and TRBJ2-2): DGGITQSPKYLFRKEGQNVTLSCEQNLNHDAMYWYRQDPGQGLRLIYYSQIVNDFQKGDIAEGYSVSREKKESFPLTVTSAQKNPTAFYLCASSIRTGELFFGEGSRLTVL.

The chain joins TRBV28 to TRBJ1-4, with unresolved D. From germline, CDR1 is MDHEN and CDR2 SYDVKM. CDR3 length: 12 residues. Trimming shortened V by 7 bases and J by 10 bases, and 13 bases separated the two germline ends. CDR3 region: CASIVVVGKLFF. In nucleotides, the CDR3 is TGTGCCAGCATTGTAGTTGTTGGAAAACTGTTTTTT.

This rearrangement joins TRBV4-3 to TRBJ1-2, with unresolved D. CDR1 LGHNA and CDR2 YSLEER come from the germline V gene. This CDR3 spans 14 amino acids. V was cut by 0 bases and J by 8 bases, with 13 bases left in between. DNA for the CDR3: TGCGCCAGCAGCCAAGAGGAGGACTCTCGGGGCTACACCTTC. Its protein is CASSQEEDSRGYTF.

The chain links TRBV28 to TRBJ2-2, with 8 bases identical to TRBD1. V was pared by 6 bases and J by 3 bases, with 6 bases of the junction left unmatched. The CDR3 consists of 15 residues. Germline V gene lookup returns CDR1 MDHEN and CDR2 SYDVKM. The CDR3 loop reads CASSSTDRDTGELFF. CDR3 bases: TGTGCCAGCAGCTCAACGGACAGGGACACCGGGGAGCTGTTTTTT.

CDR3 sequence (DNA): TGTGCCAGTAGTATCGGTGACAGGGTTTTCGAGACCCAGTACTTC. Protein sequence: CASSIGDRVFETQYF. This chain links TRBV19 with TRBJ2-5, with 7 bases identical to TRBD1. In germline, CDR1 is LNHDA, CDR2 SQIVND (reference sequence). CDR3 size: 15 residues. V trimming: 3 bases; J trimming: 5 bases; junction bases outside the gene matches: 9.

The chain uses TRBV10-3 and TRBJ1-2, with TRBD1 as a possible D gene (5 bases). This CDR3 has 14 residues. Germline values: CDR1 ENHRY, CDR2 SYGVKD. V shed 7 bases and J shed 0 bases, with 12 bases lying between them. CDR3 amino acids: CAITRGDTNYGYTF. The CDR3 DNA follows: TGTGCCATCACCCGGGGGGATACTAACTATGGCTACACCTTC.

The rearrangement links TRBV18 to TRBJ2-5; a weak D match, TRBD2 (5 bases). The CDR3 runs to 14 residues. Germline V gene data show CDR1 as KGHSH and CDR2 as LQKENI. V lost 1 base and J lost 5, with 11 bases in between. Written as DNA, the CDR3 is TGTGCCAGCTCACCACAGGTGGGAGAGGAGACCCAGTACTTC. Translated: CASSPQVGEETQYF. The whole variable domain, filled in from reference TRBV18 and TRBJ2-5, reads NAGVMQNPRHLVRRRGQEARLRCSPMKGHSHVYWYRQLPEEGLKFMVYLQKENIIDESGMPKERFSAEFPKEGPSILRIQQVVRGDSAAYFCASSPQVGEETQYFGPGTRLLVL.

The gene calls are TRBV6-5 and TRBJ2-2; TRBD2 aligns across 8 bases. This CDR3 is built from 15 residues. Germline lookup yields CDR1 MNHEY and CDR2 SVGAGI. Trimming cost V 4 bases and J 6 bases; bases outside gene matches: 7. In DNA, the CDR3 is TGTGCCAGCAGTTGGAGCGGGAGTCGGGCCGGGGAGCTGTTTTTT. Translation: CASSWSGSRAGELFF.

CDR3 nucleotide sequence: TGTGCCAGCAGCTTGGGGGCAGGGGGTACGACCCAGTACTTC. Amino acid sequence: CASSLGAGGTTQYF. This chain joins TRBV5-6 and TRBJ2-5; 7 nucleotides align to TRBD1. The V and J ends lost 0 bases and 7 bases, in that order; junction bases with no gene match: 6. Looked up from germline, CDR1 is SGHDT and CDR2 is YYEEEE. This CDR3 region has 14 residues. Full variable domain (remainder filled in from reference TRBV5-6 and TRBJ2-5): DAGVTQSPTHLIKTRGQQVTLRCSPKSGHDTVSWYQQALGQGPQFIFQYYEEEERQRGNFPDRFSGHQFPNYSSELNVNALLLGDSALYLCASSLGAGGTTQYFGPGTRLLVL.

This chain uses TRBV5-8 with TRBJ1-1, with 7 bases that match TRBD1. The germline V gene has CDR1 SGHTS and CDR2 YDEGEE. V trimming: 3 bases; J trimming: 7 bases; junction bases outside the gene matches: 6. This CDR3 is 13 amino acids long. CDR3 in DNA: TGTGCCAGCAGCTGGGAAAGACAGGGTGAAGCTTTCTTT. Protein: CASSWERQGEAFF.

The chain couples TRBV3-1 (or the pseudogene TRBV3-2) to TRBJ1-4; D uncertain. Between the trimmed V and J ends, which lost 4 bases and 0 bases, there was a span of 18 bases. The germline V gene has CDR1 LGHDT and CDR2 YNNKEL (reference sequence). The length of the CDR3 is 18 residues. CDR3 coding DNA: TGTGCCAGCAGCCCGAGCTCGAGGCGCCTTGCAACTAATGAAAAACTGTTTTTT. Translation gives CASSPSSRRLATNEKLFF.

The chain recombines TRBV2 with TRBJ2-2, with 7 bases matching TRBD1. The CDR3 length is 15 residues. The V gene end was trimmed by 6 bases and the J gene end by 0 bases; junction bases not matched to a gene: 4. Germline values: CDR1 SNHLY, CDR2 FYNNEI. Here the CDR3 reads CASRETGANTGELFF. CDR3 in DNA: TGTGCCAGCAGAGAAACAGGGGCGAACACCGGGGAGCTGTTTTTT.

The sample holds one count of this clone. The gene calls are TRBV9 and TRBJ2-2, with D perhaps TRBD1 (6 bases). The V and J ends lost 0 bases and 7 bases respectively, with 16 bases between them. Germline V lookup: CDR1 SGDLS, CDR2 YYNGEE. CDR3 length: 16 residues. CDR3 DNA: TGTGCCAGCAGCGTAGAAGGGGGAGTATTTTACGGGGAGCTGTTTTTT. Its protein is CASSVEGGVFYGELFF.

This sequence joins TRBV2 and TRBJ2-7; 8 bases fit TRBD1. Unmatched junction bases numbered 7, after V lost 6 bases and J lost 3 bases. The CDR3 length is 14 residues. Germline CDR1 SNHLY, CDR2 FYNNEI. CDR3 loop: CASRNGQGHYEQYF. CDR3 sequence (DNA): TGTGCCAGCAGAAACGGACAGGGCCACTACGAGCAGTACTTC.

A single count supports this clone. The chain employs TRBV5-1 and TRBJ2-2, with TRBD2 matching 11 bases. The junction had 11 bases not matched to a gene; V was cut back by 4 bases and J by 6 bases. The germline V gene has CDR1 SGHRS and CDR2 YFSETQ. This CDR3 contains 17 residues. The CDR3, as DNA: TGCGCCAGCAGCCCGGCGGGACTAGCGGAGGCCGCCGGGGAGCTGTTTTTT. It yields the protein CASSPAGLAEAAGELFF.

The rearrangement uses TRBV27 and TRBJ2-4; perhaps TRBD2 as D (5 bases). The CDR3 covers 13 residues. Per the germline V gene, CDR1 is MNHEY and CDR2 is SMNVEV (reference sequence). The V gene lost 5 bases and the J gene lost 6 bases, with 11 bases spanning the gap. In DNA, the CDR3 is TGTGCCAGCAGTGTAGCGTTGGGAAACATTCAGTACTTC. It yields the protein CASSVALGNIQYF.